This T cell receptor beta chain was retrieved from a study of cytomegalovirus exposure and HLA in healthy donors. Study-wide results and limits: A likely sequencing artifact accounted for one observed cluster of highly shared sequence variants. In terms of immune exposure information, only CMV serostatus was available.

The CDR3 is 12 residues long. V shed 9 bases, J shed 11 bases, and the junction held 8 bases outside the gene matches. CDR1 is MDHEN and CDR2 is SYDVKM in the germline V gene. In the case of this clone: Its antigen is unknown.

PCR involved 60 Vbeta and 13 Jbeta primers. Libraries were prepared by immunoSEQ multiplex PCR; TCRdb keeps only in-frame clonotypes and omits some of them. The top ten clones hold 2% to 2.5% of a sample with about 260,000 clones, more than 55% of them seen once. The V call is TRBV28, the J call TRBJ1-4, with 8 bases identical to TRBD1. The receptor was derived from a female donor in good health and CMV-seronegative. Sequences were obtained from PBMCs. The CDR3 DNA sequence: TGTGCCAGTGGTACAGGGGGTGGCAAACTGTTTTTT. Its protein product is CASGTGGGKLFF.